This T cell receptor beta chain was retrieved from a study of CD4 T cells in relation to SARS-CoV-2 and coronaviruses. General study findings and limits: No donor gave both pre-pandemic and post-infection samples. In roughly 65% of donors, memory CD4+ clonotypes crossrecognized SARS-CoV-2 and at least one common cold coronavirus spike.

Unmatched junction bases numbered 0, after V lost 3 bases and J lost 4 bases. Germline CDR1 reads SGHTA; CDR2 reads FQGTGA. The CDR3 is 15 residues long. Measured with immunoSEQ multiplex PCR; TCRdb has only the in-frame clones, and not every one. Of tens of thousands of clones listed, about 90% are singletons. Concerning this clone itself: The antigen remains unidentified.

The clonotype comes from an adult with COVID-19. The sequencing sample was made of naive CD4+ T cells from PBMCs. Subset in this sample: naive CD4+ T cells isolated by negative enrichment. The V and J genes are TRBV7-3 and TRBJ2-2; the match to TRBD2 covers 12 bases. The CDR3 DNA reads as TGTGCCAGCAGCTTGACTAGCGGGAGCACCGGGGAGCTGTTTTTT. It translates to CASSLTSGSTGELFF.